This T cell receptor beta chain was retrieved from a study of T cell responses to AZD1222 COVID-19 vaccine. Study-level points and caveats: Among vaccine-associated CD4 TCRs, coverage spanned spike, with dominance at 160-218 and 743-854.

About this clone itself: Its antigen is not known.

Some clones are missing from TCRdb's copy, which holds only in-frame ones; the method was immunoSEQ multiplex PCR. The data contain about 130,000 clones, 90% to 95% of them singletons. Trimming at V came to 0 bases and at J to 9 bases, leaving 11 bases not matched to a gene. CDR1 is SGHNT, CDR2 YYREEE, per germline (reference sequence). The CDR3 covers 16 residues. The chain combines TRBV5-4 with TRBJ2-1; 8 positions match TRBD2. Sample: peripheral blood, taken on day 0 of AZD1222 vaccination. The receptor comes from an adult in good health. The CDR3 nucleotides are TGTGCCAGCAGCTTGGCCGGGAGGGCCTTACTCGGTGAGCAGTTCTTC. Translated: CASSLAGRALLGEQFF. Supplemented by reference TRBV5-4 and TRBJ2-1, the full variable domain reads ETGVTQSPTHLIKTRGQQVTLRCSSQSGHNTVSWYQQALGQGPQFIFQYYREEENGRGNFPPRFSGLQFPNYSSELNVNALELDDSALYLCASSLAGRALLGEQFFGPGTRLTVL.